The sequence of this TCR beta chain was determined in a study of blood T cell repertoires in COVID-19. With 6 bases clipped from V and 0 bases from J, the junction kept 2 bases outside the gene matches. The CDR3 length is 13 residues. Germline V lookup: CDR1 MNHEY, CDR2 SVGAGI. Measured with immunoSEQ multiplex PCR; TCRdb has only the in-frame clones, and not every one. The sample yields 150,000 to 190,000 clones, roughly 85% seen once. Sequencing was carried out using peripheral blood. V usage is TRBV6-5 and J usage is TRBJ2-7; 7 bases are shared with TRBD2. This sequence originates from a woman in her sixties with COVID-19, enrolled during active disease. The CDR3 is CASRRESSYEQYF. Written as DNA, the CDR3 is TGTGCCAGCAGGCGGGAGAGCTCCTACGAGCAGTACTTC.